The 5 T cell receptor beta chains given below trace back to one sample, sequenced in a study of CD4 and CD8 cells across lung adenocarcinoma regions (dated by TCRdb to the late 2010s). The protocol used for the library was PCR. The reads were generated on a HiSeq X Ten. TCRdb redid the processing of the public reads, applying fastp at Q25 and MiXCR, and retained in-frame beta chains. Every distinct CDR3 protein forms one entry, paired with its most common genes and DNA. This sample has about 25,000 distinct CDR3 sequences in its table, and 53% of those were observed once. Roughly half of the sample goes to the ten largest clones. Sequencing used CD8+ T cells from the center of a lung tumor. The sample's cell subset or site label is to be understood as: tumor center region. These receptors all come from a male donor with lung adenocarcinoma. The CD4 and CD8 labels of this study may be unreliable.

The count of this clonotype is one. The V call is TRBV30, the J call TRBJ1-5; D is ambiguous. The V end lost 1 base, the J end lost 6 bases, and 13 bases lay between the germline ends. CDR1 is GTSNPN, CDR2 SVGIG, per germline (reference sequence). The CDR3 length is 14 residues. The CDR3 bases are TGTGCCTGGAGTGGACGGATTGGTTTTCAGCCCCAGCATTTT. This encodes CAWSGRIGFQPQHF.

This clonotype was found many times. J is TRBJ2-3 and V is TRBV7-8, with TRBD1 identical over 7 bases. V gave up 1 base and J gave up 3 bases; unmatched junction bases: 4. Germline CDR1 is SGHVS and CDR2 is FQNEAQ. The CDR3 sequence is 15 residues long. CDR3 loop: CASSLDRGTTDTQYF. The CDR3 bases are TGTGCCAGCAGCTTAGACAGGGGAACGACAGATACGCAGTATTTT.

The genes are TRBV27 and TRBJ2-4; TRBD2 is a possible D gene (6 bases). Germline CDR1 MNHEY, CDR2 SMNVEV (reference sequence). The CDR3 has 15 residues. Trimming removed 6 bases from V and 13 bases from J, with 25 bases in between. CDR3 amino acids: CASSPAGPAKNTQYF. The CDR3 region has the DNA TGTGCCAGCAGCCCAGCGGGTCCTGCCAAAAACACCCAGTACTTC.

This clonotype was found many times. This rearrangement joins TRBV4-1 to TRBJ2-7; D is unclear. This CDR3 comprises 16 residues. The germline gives CDR1 MGHRA, CDR2 YSYEKL. Trimming removed 1 base at V and 0 bases at J, with 13 bases between. The CDR3 DNA reads TGCGCCAGCAGCCAAGCCCATCCGCGAGGCTCCTACGAGCAGTACTTC. Amino acids: CASSQAHPRGSYEQYF.

This clonotype was picked up a small number of times. The chain recombines TRBV4-1 with TRBJ2-5; 7 bases are shared with TRBD1. Looked up from germline, CDR1 is MGHRA and CDR2 is YSYEKL. The CDR3 extends over 15 amino acids. The trim removed 11 bases at V and 8 bases at J, leaving 20 bases unmatched. The CDR3 region is CAGGQGGRGPDTQYF. The CDR3 DNA reads TGCGCCGGGGGCCAAGGGGGCCGGGGCCCAGATACCCAGTACTTC.